This TCR beta chain comes out of a study of control samples from healthy donors and cancer patients. The data were produced by immunoSEQ multiplex PCR, yet TCRdb's version contains in-frame clones alone and is incomplete. The sample lists 150,000 to 180,000 clones, over 90% seen once, with 2% to 2.5% in the top ten. To note about this clone: One junction end disagrees with the germline gene, perhaps due to a read error.

CDR3 size: 15 residues. In germline, CDR1 is LGHDT, CDR2 YNNKEL (reference sequence). V gene TRBV3-1 (or the pseudogene TRBV3-2) combines with J gene TRBJ2-1, with a tentative D call TRBD2 (5 bases). Sequenced sample: blood. The receptor was isolated from a man over 45 in good health. CDR3 loop: CVSSQRAGFVNEQFF. The DNA for the CDR3 is TGTGTCAGCAGCCAAAGGGCGGGTTTTGTCAATGAGCAGTTCTTC.